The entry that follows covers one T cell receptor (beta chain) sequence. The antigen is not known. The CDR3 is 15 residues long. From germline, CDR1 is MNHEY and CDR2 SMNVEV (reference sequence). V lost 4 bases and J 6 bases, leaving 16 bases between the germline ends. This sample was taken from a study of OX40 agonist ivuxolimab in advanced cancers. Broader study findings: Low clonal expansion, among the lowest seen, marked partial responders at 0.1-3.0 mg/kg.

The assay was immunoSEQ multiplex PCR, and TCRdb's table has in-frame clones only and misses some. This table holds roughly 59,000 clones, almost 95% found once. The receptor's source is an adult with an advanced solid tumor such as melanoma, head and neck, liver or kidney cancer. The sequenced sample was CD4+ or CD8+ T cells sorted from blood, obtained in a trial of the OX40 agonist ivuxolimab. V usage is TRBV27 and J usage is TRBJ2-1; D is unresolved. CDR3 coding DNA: TGTGCCAGCAGTTCGGCAGGTCGTTACTCCAATGAGCAGTTCTTC. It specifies CASSSAGRYSNEQFF.